The sequence of this T cell receptor beta chain was determined in a study of T cell repertoires in cytomegalovirus infection. TCRdb used MiXCR to reprocess the reads, holding one entry per CDR3 protein. The sample includes a few hundred thousand distinct CDR3 sequences, approximately 40% of them seen just once. The CDR3 runs to 13 residues. Per the germline V gene, CDR1 is SEHNR and CDR2 is FQNEAQ (reference sequence). Trimming shortened V by 3 bases and J by 3 bases, and 8 bases separated the two germline ends. The table lists this clonotype with a few counts. Its antigen is currently unknown. The source was cultured PBMCs, collected from culture after CMV antigen stimulation. This receptor was identified in a human donor in good health (CMV status not recorded). Some clones in this sample may be carry-over from other donors' samples. J is TRBJ2-5 and V is TRBV7-9; D is uncertain. CDR3 amino acids: CASSFLGKETQYF. Written as DNA, the CDR3 is TGTGCCAGCAGCTTCCTTGGTAAAGAGACCCAGTACTTC.